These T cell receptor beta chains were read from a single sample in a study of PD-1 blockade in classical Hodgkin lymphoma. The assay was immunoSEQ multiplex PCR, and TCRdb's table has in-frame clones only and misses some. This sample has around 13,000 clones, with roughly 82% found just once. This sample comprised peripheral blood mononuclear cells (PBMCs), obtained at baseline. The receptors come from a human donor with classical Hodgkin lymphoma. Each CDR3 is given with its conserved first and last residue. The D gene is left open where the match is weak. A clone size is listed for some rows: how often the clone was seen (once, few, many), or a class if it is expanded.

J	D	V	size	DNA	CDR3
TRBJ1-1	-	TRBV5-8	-	TGTGCCAGCAGCCCCGAGATGAACACTGAAGCTTTCTTT	CASSPEMNTEAFF
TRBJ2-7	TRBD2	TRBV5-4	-	TGTGCCAGCAGCAAGGGACTAGCGGCTTTAACCTACGAGCAGTACTTC	CASSKGLAALTYEQYF
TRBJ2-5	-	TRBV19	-	TGTGCCAGTAGTATAGCCGGGACTGTGTTTTACTTC	CASSIAGTVFYF
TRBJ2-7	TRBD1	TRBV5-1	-	TGCGCCAGCAGACCGGGACAGGGGGCTTACGAGCAGTACTTC	CASRPGQGAYEQYF
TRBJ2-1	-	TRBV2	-	TGTGCCAGCAGTGAAGGGCAGTTGAATGAGCAGTTCTTC	CASSEGQLNEQFF
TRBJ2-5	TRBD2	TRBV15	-	TGTGCCACCAGCAGAGATTGGCTAGCGGGAGCTCAAGAGACCCAGTACTTC	CATSRDWLAGAQETQYF
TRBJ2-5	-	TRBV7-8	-	TGTGCCAGCAGAAACATAATGGCAGGGTCAAAAGAGACCCAGTACTTC	CASRNIMAGSKETQYF
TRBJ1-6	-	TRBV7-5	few	TGTGTCAGAAGCTTGATGGCAGGACAGGGCCATCTCCACTTT	CVRSLMAGQGHLHF
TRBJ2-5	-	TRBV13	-	TGTGCCAGCAGCTTGGACGGGAAAGAGACCCAGTACTTC	CASSLDGKETQYF
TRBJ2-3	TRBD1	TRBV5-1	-	TGCGCCAGCAGCTTGGTTCCGGGACAGCCCTACACAGATACGCAGTATTTT	CASSLVPGQPYTDTQYF
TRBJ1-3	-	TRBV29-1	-	TGCAGCGTTGGAGATGCTAACTCTGGAAACACCATATATTTT	CSVGDANSGNTIYF
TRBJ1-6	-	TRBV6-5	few	TGTGCCAGCAAGCGTTGGAATTCACCCCTCCACTTT	CASKRWNSPLHF
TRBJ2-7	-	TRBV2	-	TGTGCCATCTCCCTCCTCTACGAGCAGTACTTC	CAISLLYEQYF
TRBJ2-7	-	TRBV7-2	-	TGTGCCAGCAGCTTAGTTCCGGGGACCTACGAGCAGTACTTC	CASSLVPGTYEQYF
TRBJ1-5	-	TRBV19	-	TGTGCCAGTAGTCCGGTTGTAGGGAGCAATCAGCCCCAGCATTTT	CASSPVVGSNQPQHF
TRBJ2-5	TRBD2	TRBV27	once	TGTGCCAGCAGTCCTAACCCATTTAGCGGGGAAAAAGAGACCCAGTACTTC	CASSPNPFSGEKETQYF
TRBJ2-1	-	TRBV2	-	TGTGCCAGCCTTAACTACAATGAGCAGTTCTTC	CASLNYNEQFF
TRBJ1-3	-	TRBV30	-	TGTGCCTGGTGTTCTGACTCTGGAAACACCATATATTTT	CAWCSDSGNTIYF
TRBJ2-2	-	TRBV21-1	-	TGTGCCAGCAGCAAATTTGGGTTGCTGTTTTTT	CASSKFGLLFF
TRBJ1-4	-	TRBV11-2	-	TGTGCCAGCAGCTCACGTTCGTCAGGGGATCAACTGTTTTTT	CASSSRSSGDQLFF
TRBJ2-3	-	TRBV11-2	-	TGTGCCAGCAGCTTATTTCACTTGCAAAGGCAGTATTTT	CASSLFHLQRQYF
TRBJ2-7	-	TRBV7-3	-	TGTGCCAGCAGCTTCCCGGGGTACGAGCAGTACTTC	CASSFPGYEQYF
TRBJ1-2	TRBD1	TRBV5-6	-	TGTGCCAGCAGCCTACAGGGGGCAGTCAGGAACGGCTACACCTTC	CASSLQGAVRNGYTF